The 26 T cell receptor beta chains listed next were all sequenced from one sample in a study of shared T cell receptors in the human thymus. The method was immunoSEQ multiplex PCR; TCRdb's version includes in-frame clones alone and lacks a portion of them. The repertoire holds hundreds of thousands of clones, with more than 75% as singletons. Separately, the same data were catalogued under a study of human thymus T cells.

Input material: thymocytes. The receptors derive from a boy under two years old with a congenital heart defect.

CDR3 in DNA: TGTGCCTGGAGTCCGACAGGGGAAAGGTTAGACGAGCAGTACTTC. Its protein is CAWSPTGERLDEQYF. The chain combines TRBV30 with TRBJ2-7; 8 bases agree with TRBD1. CDR1 and CDR2 from the germline V gene are GTSNPN and SVGIG (reference sequence). The CDR3 is made up of 15 amino acids. V lost 2 bases and J lost 5; bases outside the gene matches: 11.

The rearrangement uses TRBV11-2 and TRBJ1-2, with TRBD1 as a possible D gene (6 bases). Deletions cut 2 bases from V and 2 bases from J, with 12 bases between. In germline, CDR1 is SGHAT, CDR2 FQNNGV. The CDR3 covers 15 residues. CDR3 DNA: TGTGCCAGCAGCTTAAAGGGACACGCCAACTATGGCTACACCTTC. As protein: CASSLKGHANYGYTF.

The V gene is TRBV7-9, the J gene TRBJ2-1; D possibly corresponds to TRBD2 (5 bases). Deletions cut 4 bases from V and 0 bases from J, with 10 bases between. The CDR3 length is 15 residues. CDR1 and CDR2 (germline): SEHNR, FQNEAQ (reference sequence). The CDR3 sequence is CASSWSGASYNEQFF. The DNA for the CDR3 is TGTGCCAGCAGCTGGAGCGGAGCCTCCTACAATGAGCAGTTCTTC.

This clone appeared once. This chain uses TRBV28 with TRBJ1-2; 10 bases match TRBD1. CDR1 is MDHEN, CDR2 SYDVKM, per germline. Trimming took 9 bases from V and 4 from J; bases not matched to a gene: 17. The CDR3 has 17 amino acids. CDR3 in DNA: TGTGCCAGAGAGACCCGGGACAGGGGATTTTTCTGCTATGGCTACACCTTC. Amino acid sequence: CARETRDRGFFCYGYTF.

The chain uses TRBV2 and TRBJ2-7, with TRBD1 matching over 7 bases. This CDR3 spans 12 amino acids. The ends lost 9 bases at V and 5 bases at J; junction bases unmatched: 7. CDR1 is SNHLY, CDR2 FYNNEI, per germline. CDR3 in amino acids: CASTGTAHEQYF. The CDR3 coding sequence is TGTGCCAGTACCGGGACAGCTCACGAGCAGTACTTC.

The genes are TRBV5-1 and TRBJ2-1, with a weak D call TRBD2 (5 bases). V was trimmed by 5 bases and J by 1 base, leaving 16 bases between them. CDR1 SGHRS and CDR2 YFSETQ come from the germline V gene. This CDR3 is built from 16 residues. CDR3 sequence reads: CASRCEGEVSYNEQFF. Written as DNA, the CDR3 is TGCGCCAGCAGGTGTGAGGGAGAGGTTTCCTACAATGAGCAGTTCTTC.

This chain connects TRBV15 to TRBJ2-3; D is possibly TRBD2 (6 bases). In germline, CDR1 is LNHNV, CDR2 YYDKDF (reference sequence). The CDR3 is made up of 16 amino acids. Trimming removed 0 bases at V and 2 bases at J, with 12 bases between. The CDR3 sequence: CATSRDRLATTDTQYF. CDR3 DNA sequence: TGTGCCACCAGCAGAGATCGGCTAGCGACCACAGATACGCAGTATTTT.

The chain has TRBV5-5 and TRBJ2-7, with a possible D match to TRBD1 (7 bases). This CDR3 region has 14 residues. V was pared by 5 bases and J by 3 bases, with 15 bases between. Germline CDR1 and CDR2: SGHKS and YYEKEE (reference sequence). The CDR3 DNA follows: TGTGCCAGCAGTCGCGGGGACAGTGGCTACGAGCAGTACTTC. Protein sequence: CASSRGDSGYEQYF.

This clone was seen a handful of times. Distinct nucleotide sequences in the sample also encode this CDR3. The V call is TRBV28, the J call TRBJ2-7, with 11 bases aligning to TRBD2. The junction had 12 bases not matched to a gene; V was cut back by 5 bases and J by 3 bases. CDR1 MDHEN and CDR2 SYDVKM come from the germline V gene. CDR3 size: 17 residues. Here the CDR3 reads CASSLSPPSGGYYEQYF. CDR3 sequence (DNA): TGTGCCAGCAGTCTTTCCCCCCCTAGCGGGGGGTACTACGAGCAGTACTTC.

V is TRBV19 and J is TRBJ2-7; D perhaps matches TRBD2 (6 bases). Germline loops: CDR1 LNHDA, CDR2 SQIVND (reference sequence). Trimming removed 2 bases at V and 2 bases at J, with 16 bases between. The CDR3 is 16 residues long. The CDR3 sequence is CASSIRLRTTPYEQYF. CDR3 nucleotide sequence: TGTGCCAGTAGTATAAGGTTACGGACTACCCCCTACGAGCAGTACTTC.

The chain is built from TRBV25-1 and TRBJ1-4, with unresolved D. Germline loops: CDR1 MGHDK, CDR2 SYGVNS. The CDR3 length is 14 residues. Trimming removed 7 bases from V and 8 bases from J, with 17 bases in between. The CDR3 region is CASTFGGLREKLFF. The CDR3 nucleotides read TGTGCCAGCACTTTCGGAGGGCTACGGGAAAAACTGTTTTTT.

There are a few counts of this clone. In DNA form, the CDR3 reads TGTGCCAGCAGCCGACAGGCAGGGGGAAGGAAAGACTACAATGAGCAGTTCTTC. Amino acid sequence: CASSRQAGGRKDYNEQFF. The rearrangement links TRBV11-3 to TRBJ2-1; TRBD1 matches at 7 bases. Germline V lookup: CDR1 SGHNT, CDR2 YENEEA. The CDR3 extends over 18 amino acids. Unmatched junction bases numbered 16, after V lost 5 bases and J lost 3 bases.

This clone was seen a few times. The chain has TRBV27 and TRBJ2-7, with D unclear. Trimming left V 3 bases short and J 3 bases short, with 21 bases between. In germline, CDR1 is MNHEY, CDR2 SMNVEV (reference sequence). The CDR3 extends over 17 amino acids. The CDR3 nucleotides are TGTGCCAGCAGTTTCATGACCGCCTCAGGAACTGGCTACGAGCAGTACTTC. It specifies CASSFMTASGTGYEQYF.

The V call is TRBV14, the J call TRBJ1-2; D is undetermined. V was pared by 1 base and J by 0 bases, with 3 bases between. Germline V gives CDR1 SGHDN, CDR2 FVKESK. The CDR3 is made up of 13 amino acids. CDR3 in amino acids: CASSQAANYGYTF. The CDR3 nucleotides read TGTGCCAGCAGCCAAGCAGCTAACTATGGCTACACCTTC.

The genes are TRBV7-9 and TRBJ1-2; no clear D gene. The length of the CDR3 is 15 residues. The V gene lost 1 base and the J gene lost 2 bases, with 11 bases spanning the gap. Germline V CDR1 and CDR2: SEHNR, FQNEAQ (reference sequence). For the CDR3, the DNA is TGTGCCAGCAGCTTAGGTTTAGCGGCGAACTATGGCTACACCTTC. The encoded protein is CASSLGLAANYGYTF.

V and J are TRBV7-6 and TRBJ2-3; 12 bases align to TRBD2. Germline values: CDR1 SGHVS, CDR2 FNYEAQ. There are 17 residues in the CDR3. Losses at the gene ends were 3 bases for V and 3 bases for J; bases not matched to a gene: 7. The DNA of the CDR3 is TGTGCCAGCAGCTTCGCCGGACTAGCGGGGAAGACAGATACGCAGTATTTT. It encodes CASSFAGLAGKTDTQYF.

In this sample, this clone turned up a few times. This chain joins TRBV27 and TRBJ2-5, with 7 bases that match TRBD2. The CDR3 is made up of 15 amino acids. Germline V gives CDR1 MNHEY, CDR2 SMNVEV (reference sequence). V shed 6 bases, J shed 2 bases, and the junction held 9 bases outside the gene matches. Here the CDR3 reads CASRGGVAGQETQYF. The CDR3 DNA sequence: TGTGCCAGCAGGGGGGGGGTAGCGGGTCAAGAGACCCAGTACTTC.

The J gene is TRBJ2-7, the V gene TRBV5-4; 9 bases are shared with TRBD2. The CDR3 spans 18 residues. V shed 4 bases, J shed 7 bases, and the junction held 21 bases outside the gene matches. From germline, CDR1 is SGHNT and CDR2 YYREEE (reference sequence). CDR3 DNA sequence: TGTGCCAGCAGCCCCAGAGCGGGAGGACTTAATACTCCTAAGGAGCAGTACTTC. This codes for CASSPRAGGLNTPKEQYF.

This clone was observed a single time. CDR3 sequence: CASSDGSEHEQFF. The CDR3 DNA is TGTGCCAGCAGTGACGGCTCTGAACATGAGCAGTTCTTC. The chain links TRBV6-4 to TRBJ2-1; D not resolved. V shed 2 bases and J shed 8 bases, with 10 bases lying between them. The CDR3 contains 13 residues. The germline V gene has CDR1 MRHNA and CDR2 SNTAGT.

This chain connects TRBV28 to TRBJ1-5; D remains unclear. The germline gives CDR1 MDHEN, CDR2 SYDVKM. This CDR3 has 16 residues. V was shortened by 5 bases and J by 6 bases, with 20 bases between the two germline ends. The DNA for the CDR3 is TGTGCCAGCAGTAACCGGCGCAGAGGAATGCCTCAGCCCCAGCATTTT. This codes for CASSNRRRGMPQPQHF.

The CDR3 nucleotides read TGTGCCAGCAGCCAAGATCGAGAGGTGGCCTATGAGCAGTTCTTC. Translating it yields CASSQDREVAYEQFF. V is TRBV4-2 and J is TRBJ2-1, with unresolved D. The V and J ends lost 0 bases and 8 bases respectively, with 14 bases between them. CDR1 and CDR2 (germline): LGHNA, YNFKEQ. There are 15 residues in the CDR3.

The genes are TRBV9 and TRBJ2-3, with D possibly being TRBD2 (6 bases). V was pared by 6 bases and J by 3 bases, with 14 bases between. The CDR3 is 14 residues long. The germline V gene encodes CDR1 SGDLS and CDR2 YYNGEE. CDR3 nucleotides: TGTGCCAGCAAGCCTGGAGGGGAAACAGATACGCAGTATTTT. This encodes CASKPGGETDTQYF.

The chain employs TRBV30 and TRBJ2-2; 9 bases map to TRBD1. Germline V gene data show CDR1 as GTSNPN and CDR2 as SVGIG (reference sequence). The CDR3 covers 17 residues. Trimming at V came to 2 bases and at J to 3 bases, leaving 10 bases not matched to a gene. The CDR3 reads CAWSPRDRVGYTGELFF. Written as DNA, the CDR3 is TGTGCCTGGAGTCCCCGGGACAGGGTAGGGTACACCGGGGAGCTGTTTTTT.

This clone was observed a handful of times. The chain combines TRBV29-1 with TRBJ2-1; TRBD2 matches at 8 bases. CDR3 length: 16 amino acids. The germline V gene encodes CDR1 SQVTM and CDR2 ANQGSEA. The trim removed 3 bases at V and 3 bases at J, leaving 10 bases unmatched. CDR3 coding DNA: TGCAGCGTTGAGGTAAGCTGGCGGGAGGACTACAATGAGCAGTTCTTC. As protein: CSVEVSWREDYNEQFF.

The V and J genes are TRBV5-6 and TRBJ2-3, with 7 bases identical to TRBD2. Germline V CDR1 and CDR2: SGHDT, YYEEEE. V lost 2 bases and J lost 1; bases outside the gene matches: 7. The CDR3 is 16 residues long. CDR3 sequence (DNA): TGTGCCAGCAGCTTTTGGTCTAGCGGTCGCACAGATACGCAGTATTTT. It is translated as CASSFWSSGRTDTQYF.

This chain connects TRBV10-1 to TRBJ2-7, with TRBD1 matching over 10 bases. With 3 bases clipped from V and 2 bases from J, the junction kept 7 bases outside the gene matches. CDR3 length: 16 amino acids. Looked up from germline, CDR1 is WNHNN and CDR2 is SYGVQD (reference sequence). CDR3 in amino acids: CASSEGWGQGTYEQYF. The CDR3 region has the DNA TGCGCCAGCAGTGAAGGGTGGGGACAGGGGACCTACGAGCAGTACTTC.